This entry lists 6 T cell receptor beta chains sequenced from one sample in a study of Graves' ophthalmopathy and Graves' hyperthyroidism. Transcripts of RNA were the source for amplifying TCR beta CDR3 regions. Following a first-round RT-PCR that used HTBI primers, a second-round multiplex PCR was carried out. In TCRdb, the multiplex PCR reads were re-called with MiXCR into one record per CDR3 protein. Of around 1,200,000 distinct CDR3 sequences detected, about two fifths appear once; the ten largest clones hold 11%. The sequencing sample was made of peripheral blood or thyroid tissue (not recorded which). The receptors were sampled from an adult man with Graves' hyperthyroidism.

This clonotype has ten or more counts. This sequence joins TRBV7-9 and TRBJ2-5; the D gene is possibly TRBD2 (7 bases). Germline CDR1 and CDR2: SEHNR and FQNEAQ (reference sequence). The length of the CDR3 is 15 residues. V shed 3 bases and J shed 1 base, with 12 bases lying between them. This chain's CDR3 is CASSFRGAAQETQYF. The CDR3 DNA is TGTGCCAGCAGCTTTCGGGGGGCCGCCCAAGAGACCCAGTACTTC.

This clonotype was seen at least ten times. The CDR3 sequence is CASSALAQNTGELFF. CDR3 nucleotides: TGTGCCAGCAGTGCGCTAGCGCAGAACACCGGGGAGCTGTTTTTT. The chain carries TRBV2 and TRBJ2-2; a weak D match, TRBD2 (6 bases). This CDR3 spans 15 amino acids. CDR1 is SNHLY, CDR2 FYNNEI, per germline. V shed 4 bases and J shed 1 base, with 10 bases lying between them.

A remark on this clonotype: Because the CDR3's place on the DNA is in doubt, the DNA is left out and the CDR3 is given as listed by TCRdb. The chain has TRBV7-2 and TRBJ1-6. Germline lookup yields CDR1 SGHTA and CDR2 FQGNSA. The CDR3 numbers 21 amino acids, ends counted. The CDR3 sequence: CASSFYICSARTPGGNSPLHF.

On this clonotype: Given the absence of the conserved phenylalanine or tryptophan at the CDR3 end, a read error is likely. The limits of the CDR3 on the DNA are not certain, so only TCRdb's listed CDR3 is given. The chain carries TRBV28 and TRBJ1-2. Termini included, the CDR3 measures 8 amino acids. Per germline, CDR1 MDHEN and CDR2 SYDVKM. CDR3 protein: CASGRQSY.

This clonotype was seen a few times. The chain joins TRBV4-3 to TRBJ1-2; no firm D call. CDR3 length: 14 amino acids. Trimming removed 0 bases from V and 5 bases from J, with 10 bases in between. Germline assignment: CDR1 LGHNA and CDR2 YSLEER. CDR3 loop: CASSQDLLDYGYTF. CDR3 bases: TGCGCCAGCAGCCAAGATCTTTTGGATTATGGCTACACCTTC.

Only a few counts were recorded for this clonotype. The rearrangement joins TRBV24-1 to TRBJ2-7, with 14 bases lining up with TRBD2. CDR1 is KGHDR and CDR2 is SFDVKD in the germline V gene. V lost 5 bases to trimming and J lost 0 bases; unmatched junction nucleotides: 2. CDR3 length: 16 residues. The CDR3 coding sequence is TGTGCCACCAGTGCTGGGACTAGCGGGAGCTCCTACGAGCAGTACTTC. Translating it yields CATSAGTSGSSYEQYF.